This entry features one T cell receptor beta chain sequence. Its cognate antigen has yet to be identified. No much larger clone is present one base from it, and per-base qualities are unavailable. This sample is drawn from a study of T cell responses to AZD1222 COVID-19 vaccine (dated by TCRdb to 2020 to 2023). Context from the whole study: AZD1222 recipients whose second dose came at about 4 weeks and those whose second dose came at about 12 weeks were combined into one group, since spike-specific TCR depth and breadth did not differ between the two schedules. A total of around 240 trial participants underwent TCR sequencing, of whom about 210 received two doses of AZD1222 and 26 received two doses of the MenACWY control vaccine. Trial participants were enrolled into age subgroups of 18-55, 56-69 and 70-plus years, which contained around 150, 29 and 61 TCR-sequenced participants, respectively.

The CDR3 regions of human TCRbeta chains were analyzed by immunosequencing. In the authors' own workflow: TCRs in the repertoires were matched against a reference library of SARS-CoV-2-specific TCRs that had been generated with the MIRA antigen-specificity platform. Breadth was defined as the fraction of unique TCRs that were SARS-CoV-2-associated, and depth was defined as the fraction of total T cells that were SARS-CoV-2-associated. Using the MIRA data, every spike-specific TCR was mapped to the spike region that the TCR reacted to and assigned to either a CD4 or a CD8 class. Log10-transformed breadth and depth values were compared by one-way ANOVA with Sidak's multiple comparisons tests. TCRdb carries this immuneACCESS record with in-frame sequences only. Its versions omit some clonotypes, under half of them owing to an unresolved V gene in the studies checked, with the rest unexplained. That table furnishes V, J and clone size, whereas the DNA furnished D and trimming. Recorded for this sample are 130,000 or so clones; about 90% of them occurred a single time. The top ten hold about 5.2% of the sample.

The time point label for this specimen denotes: baseline before first vaccination. The vaccinee samples were drawn from two UK trials, COV001 and COV002, one of which was a single-blind randomized controlled phase 2/3 trial testing AZD1222 (ChAdOx1 nCoV-19) in healthy adults. Trial participant PBMC samples were collected at day 0 and day 28 after the second dose for TCRbeta chain sequencing. In the germline V gene (reference sequence), CDR1 corresponds to GTSNPN and CDR2 to SVGIG. Counted from cysteine to phenylalanine, this CDR3 has 15 amino acids. The kept DNA is CDR3 alone, 45 bases in frame from the first base. Trimming removed 1 base from V and 6 bases from J, leaving 17 bases between the germline ends. General conclusions and limits of the study: In the small 56-69-year group, the increase in depth fell short of significance, most likely because of low power. The whole spike protein was spanned by vaccine-associated CD4 TCRs, and dominant responses were seen in regions 160-218 and 743-854. Conclusions about previously exposed vaccinees are limited because only a handful of AZD1222 recipients were SARS-CoV-2 seropositive at baseline. Participants were mostly white British, with more females than males. The authors suggested clonal diversity may have been underestimated. Reportedly, close to half of the unique spike-specific TCRs recognized epitopes lying outside the regions that are mutated in the B.1.351 and B.1.1.7 variants. Spike-specific TCR breadth and depth rose significantly after two AZD1222 doses compared with day 0 and with MenACWY recipients. No day 14 peak-response samples were available, so repertoires were characterized only after the peak T cell response.

Rearrangement joined TRBV30 to TRBJ2-3, with the identity of the D gene unclear. This TCR came from an adult in good health. This sample comprised peripheral blood, obtained on day 0 of AZD1222 vaccination. The nucleotide sequence reads as follows: TGTGCCTGGAGTGGCGGCGTCTGGGGATCGGATACGCAGTATTTT. It translates to CAWSGGVWGSDTQYF.